The source of this T cell receptor beta chain is a study of blood T cell repertoires in COVID-19. Study-wide context: Specimens from acute and convalescent COVID-19 originated in the United States, Italy and Spain.

Here immunoSEQ multiplex PCR was the method, and the copy in TCRdb shows in-frame clones only, minus some. The sample holds some 100,000 clones, almost 90% seen once. This CDR3 has 15 amino acids. CDR1 SGHRS and CDR2 YFSETQ come from the germline V gene. V lost 1 base and J lost 1, with 6 bases in between. The chain employs TRBV5-1 and TRBJ2-6; D ambiguous. Sequencing used peripheral blood. The sequence was obtained from a woman between 70 and 85 years old with acute or convalescent COVID-19. The CDR3 loop is CASSLTLSGANVLTF. DNA for the CDR3: TGCGCCAGCAGCTTGACTTTGTCTGGGGCCAACGTCCTGACTTTC.